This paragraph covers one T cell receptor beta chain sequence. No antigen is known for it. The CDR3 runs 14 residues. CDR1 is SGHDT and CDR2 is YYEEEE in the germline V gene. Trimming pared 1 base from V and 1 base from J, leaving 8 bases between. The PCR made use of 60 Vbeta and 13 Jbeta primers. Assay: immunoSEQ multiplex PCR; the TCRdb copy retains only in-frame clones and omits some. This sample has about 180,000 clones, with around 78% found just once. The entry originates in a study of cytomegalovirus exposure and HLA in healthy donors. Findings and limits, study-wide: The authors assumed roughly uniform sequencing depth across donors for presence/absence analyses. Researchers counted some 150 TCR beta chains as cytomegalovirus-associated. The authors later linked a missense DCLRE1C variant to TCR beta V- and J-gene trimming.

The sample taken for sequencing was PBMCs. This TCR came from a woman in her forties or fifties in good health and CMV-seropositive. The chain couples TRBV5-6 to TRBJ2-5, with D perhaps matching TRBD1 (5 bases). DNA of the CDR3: TGTGCCAGCAGCTTGTTGGGGCCCCAAGAGACCCAGTACTTC. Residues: CASSLLGPQETQYF.